A selection of T cell receptor beta chains follows, all from one sample in a study of blood T cell repertoires in COVID-19. TCRdb's copy holds only in-frame clones and misses some; the assay was immunoSEQ multiplex PCR. The sample contains approximately 60,000 clones, over 70% of which appear only once. The source material was peripheral blood. These receptors all stem from a man aged 55 to 70 with acute or convalescent COVID-19. Each CDR3 is given with its conserved first and last residue. D genes are given only for firm matches. Rows may omit the clone size; those that give it use once, few, many or a size class.

d_gene: NA; abundance: NA; len: 14; v_gene: TRBV10-3; j_gene: TRBJ2-1; CDR3nt: TGTGCCATTACTCCGGGACAACTCTACAATGAGCAGTTCTTC; CDR3aa: CAITPGQLYNEQFF
d_gene: TRBD1; abundance: NA; len: 15; v_gene: TRBV4-1; j_gene: TRBJ1-2; CDR3nt: TGCGCCAGCAGCCCGAGGACAGGGGGCAACTATGGCTACACCTTC; CDR3aa: CASSPRTGGNYGYTF
d_gene: NA; abundance: NA; len: 12; v_gene: TRBV30; j_gene: TRBJ1-1; CDR3nt: TGTGCCTGGGTCAGGGGACGCACTGAAGCTTTCTTT; CDR3aa: CAWVRGRTEAFF
d_gene: NA; abundance: NA; len: 15; v_gene: TRBV5-1; j_gene: TRBJ1-1; CDR3nt: TGCGCCAGCAGCCCCCGACAGGACCCGAACACTGAAGCTTTCTTT; CDR3aa: CASSPRQDPNTEAFF
d_gene: NA; abundance: few; len: 13; v_gene: TRBV24-1; j_gene: TRBJ1-5; CDR3nt: TGTGCCACCACGGGGTTCAGCAATCAGCCCCAGCATTTT; CDR3aa: CATTGFSNQPQHF
d_gene: NA; abundance: NA; len: 13; v_gene: TRBV24-1; j_gene: TRBJ2-7; CDR3nt: TGTGCCACCAGTGATTTGTACAGCTACGAGCAGTACTTC; CDR3aa: CATSDLYSYEQYF
d_gene: NA; abundance: NA; len: 14; v_gene: TRBV5-1; j_gene: TRBJ2-2; CDR3nt: TGCGCCAGCAGCTTGGGACAGGCGAACGGGGAGCTGTTTTTT; CDR3aa: CASSLGQANGELFF
d_gene: TRBD1; abundance: NA; len: 14; v_gene: TRBV2; j_gene: TRBJ1-2; CDR3nt: TGTGCCAACAACTCGGCACAGGGGACCTATGGCTACACCTTC; CDR3aa: CANNSAQGTYGYTF
d_gene: TRBD1; abundance: NA; len: 15; v_gene: TRBV18; j_gene: TRBJ1-1; CDR3nt: TGTGCCAGCTCACTACAGGGACAGGGGGGCACTGAAGCTTTCTTT; CDR3aa: CASSLQGQGGTEAFF
d_gene: NA; abundance: NA; len: 15; v_gene: TRBV7-8; j_gene: TRBJ1-2; CDR3nt: TGTGCCAGCAGCCACGGGGACACCTCAGGCTATGGCTACACCTTC; CDR3aa: CASSHGDTSGYGYTF
d_gene: TRBD2; abundance: NA; len: 18; v_gene: TRBV4-2; j_gene: TRBJ2-3; CDR3nt: TGTGCCAGCAGCAATACACTAGCGGGGGGGCCAGACACAGATACGCAGTATTTT; CDR3aa: CASSNTLAGGPDTDTQYF
d_gene: TRBD1; abundance: NA; len: 15; v_gene: TRBV10-3; j_gene: TRBJ1-2; CDR3nt: TGTGCCATCAGCGCCGGGACAGGCGACCTTTATGGCTACACCTTC; CDR3aa: CAISAGTGDLYGYTF
d_gene: TRBD1; abundance: NA; len: 18; v_gene: TRBV15; j_gene: TRBJ2-7; CDR3nt: TGTGCCACCAGCAGAGGTCTCCTTGGACAGGGGGCGCGCTACGAGCAGTACTTC; CDR3aa: CATSRGLLGQGARYEQYF